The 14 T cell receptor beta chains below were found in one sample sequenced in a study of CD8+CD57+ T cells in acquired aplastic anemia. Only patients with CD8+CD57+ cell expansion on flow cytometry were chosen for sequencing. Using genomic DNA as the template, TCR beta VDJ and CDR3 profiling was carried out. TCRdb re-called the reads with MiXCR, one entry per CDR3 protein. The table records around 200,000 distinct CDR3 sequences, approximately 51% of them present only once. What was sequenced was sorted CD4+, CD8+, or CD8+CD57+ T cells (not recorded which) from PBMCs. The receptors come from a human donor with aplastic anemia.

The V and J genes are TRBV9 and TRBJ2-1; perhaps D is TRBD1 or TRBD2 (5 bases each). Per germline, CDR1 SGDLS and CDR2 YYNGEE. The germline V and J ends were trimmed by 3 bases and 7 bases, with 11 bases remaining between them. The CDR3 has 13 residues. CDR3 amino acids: CASSEGTSNEQFF. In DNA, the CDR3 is TGTGCCAGCAGCGAGGGGACGTCGAATGAGCAGTTCTTC.

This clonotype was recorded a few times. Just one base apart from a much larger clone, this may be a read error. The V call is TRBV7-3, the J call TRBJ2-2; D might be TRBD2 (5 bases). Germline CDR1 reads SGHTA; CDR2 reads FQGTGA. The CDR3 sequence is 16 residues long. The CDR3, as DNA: TGTGCCAGCAGCTTAACGGCCTTCCCGAACACCGGGGAGCGGTTTTTT. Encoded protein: CASSLTAFPNTGERFF.

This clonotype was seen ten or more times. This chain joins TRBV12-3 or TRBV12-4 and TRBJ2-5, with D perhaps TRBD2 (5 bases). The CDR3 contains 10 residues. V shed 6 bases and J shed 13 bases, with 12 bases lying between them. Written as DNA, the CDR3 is TGTGCCAGCAGCTTGGACTCCGTGTACTTC. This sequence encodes CASSLDSVYF.

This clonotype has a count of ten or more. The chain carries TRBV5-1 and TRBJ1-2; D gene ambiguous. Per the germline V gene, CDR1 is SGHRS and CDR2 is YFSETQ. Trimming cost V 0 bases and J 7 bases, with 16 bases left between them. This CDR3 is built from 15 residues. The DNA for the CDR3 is TGCGCCAGCAGCTTGGCCATGACACCCGCGCGTGGCTACACCTTC. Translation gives CASSLAMTPARGYTF.

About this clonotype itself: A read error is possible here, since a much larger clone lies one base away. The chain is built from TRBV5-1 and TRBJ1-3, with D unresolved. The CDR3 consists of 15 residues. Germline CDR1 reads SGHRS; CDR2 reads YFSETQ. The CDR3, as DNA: TGCGCCAGCAGTCACGGGGAGGCCTCTGGAAACACCACATATTTT. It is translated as CASSHGEASGNTTYF. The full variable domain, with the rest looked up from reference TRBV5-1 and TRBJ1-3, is KAGVTQTPRYLIKTRGQQVTLSCSPISGHRSVSWYQQTPGQGLQFLFEYFSETQRNKGNFPGRFSGRQFSNSRSEMNVSTLELGDSALYLCASSHGEASGNTTYFGEGSWLTVV.

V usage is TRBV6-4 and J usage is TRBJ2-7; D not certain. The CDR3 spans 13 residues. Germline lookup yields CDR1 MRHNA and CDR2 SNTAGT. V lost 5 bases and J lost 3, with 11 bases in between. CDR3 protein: CASSYSVSYEQYF. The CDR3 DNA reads TGTGCCAGCAGTTACAGCGTCAGCTACGAGCAGTACTTC.

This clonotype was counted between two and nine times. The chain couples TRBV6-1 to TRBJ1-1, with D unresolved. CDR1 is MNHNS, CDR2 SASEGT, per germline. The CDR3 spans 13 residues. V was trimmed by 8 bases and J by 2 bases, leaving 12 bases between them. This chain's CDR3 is CASAPGFNTEAFF. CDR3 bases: TGTGCCAGCGCACCGGGATTTAACACTGAAGCTTTCTTT.

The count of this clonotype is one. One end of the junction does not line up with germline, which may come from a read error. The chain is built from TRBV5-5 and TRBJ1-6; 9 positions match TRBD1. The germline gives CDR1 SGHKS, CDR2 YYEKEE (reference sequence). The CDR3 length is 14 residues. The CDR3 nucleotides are TGTGCCAGTTCCGCGACAGGGGGGAATTCACCCCTCTACTTT. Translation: CASSATGGNSPLYF.

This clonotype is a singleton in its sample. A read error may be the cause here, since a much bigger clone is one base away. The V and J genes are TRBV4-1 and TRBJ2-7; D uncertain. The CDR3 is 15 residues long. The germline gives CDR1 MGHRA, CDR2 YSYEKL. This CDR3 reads CTSSQEGQNRYEQYF. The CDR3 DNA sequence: TGCACCAGCAGCCAAGAAGGGCAGAACCGTTACGAGCAGTACTTC.

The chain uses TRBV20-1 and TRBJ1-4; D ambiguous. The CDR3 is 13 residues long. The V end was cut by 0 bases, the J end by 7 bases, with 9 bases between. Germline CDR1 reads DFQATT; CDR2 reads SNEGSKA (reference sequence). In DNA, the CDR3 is TGCAGTGCTAGAGATCAGGCGAGTGAAAAACTGTTTTTT. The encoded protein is CSARDQASEKLFF.

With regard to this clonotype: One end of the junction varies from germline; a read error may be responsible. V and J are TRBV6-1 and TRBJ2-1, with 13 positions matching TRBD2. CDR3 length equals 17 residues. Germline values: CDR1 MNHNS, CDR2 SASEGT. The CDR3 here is CASSGQELAGGNNGQFF. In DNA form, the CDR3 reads TGTGCCAGCAGTGGCCAAGAACTAGCGGGGGGGAACAATGGGCAGTTCTTC.

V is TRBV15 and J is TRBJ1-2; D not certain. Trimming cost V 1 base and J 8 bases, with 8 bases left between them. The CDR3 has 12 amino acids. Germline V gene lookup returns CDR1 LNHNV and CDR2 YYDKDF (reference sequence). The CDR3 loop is CATSRGAGGYTF. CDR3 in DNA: TGTGCCACCAGCAGAGGGGCGGGGGGCTACACCTTC.

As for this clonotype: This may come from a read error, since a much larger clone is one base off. The DNA for the CDR3 is TGTGCCAGCAGTTCTAGGGGCGGGGGTCAGAATGAGCAGTTCTTC. Protein product: CASSSRGGGQNEQFF. V gene TRBV12-3 or TRBV12-4 combines with J gene TRBJ2-1; TRBD2 agrees at 7 bases. There are 15 residues in the CDR3. V lost 4 bases, J lost 7 bases, and 10 bases stayed unmatched.

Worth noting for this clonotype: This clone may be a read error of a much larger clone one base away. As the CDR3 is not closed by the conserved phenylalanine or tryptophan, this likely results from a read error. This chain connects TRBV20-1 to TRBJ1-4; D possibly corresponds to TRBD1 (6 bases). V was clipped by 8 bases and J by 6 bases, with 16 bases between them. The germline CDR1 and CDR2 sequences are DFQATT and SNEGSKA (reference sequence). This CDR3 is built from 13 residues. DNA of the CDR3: TGCAGTTACAGGGACGGGATCGATGAAAAACTGTTTTAT. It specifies CSYRDGIDEKLFY.